A selection of T cell receptor beta chains follows, all from one sample in a study of long-term antiretroviral therapy in people with HIV. Generated by immunoSEQ multiplex PCR, the TCRdb table keeps only in-frame clones and is missing some. The table records roughly 39,000 clones, 86% of them present only once. Sequences were derived from unsorted PBMCs, sampled just before starting antiretroviral therapy. All receptors derive from a woman aged 18-30 years with HIV. CDR3s include the opening cysteine and the closing phenylalanine or tryptophan. The order of the fields is D gene, V gene, clone size, J gene, CDR3 protein, CDR3 DNA. A D gene is named only where the DNA matches it firmly. A row's size may be missing; if present it is once, few, many or a size class.

d_call: TRBD2
v_call: TRBV5-1
clone_size: -
j_call: TRBJ2-2
cdr3_aa: CASSPGLAVFTGELFF
cdr3_nt: TGCGCCAGCAGCCCCGGACTAGCGGTGTTCACCGGGGAGCTGTTTTTT

d_call: TRBD1
v_call: TRBV10-3
clone_size: -
j_call: TRBJ2-2
cdr3_aa: CAIRGTGDTGELFF
cdr3_nt: TGTGCCATCAGGGGGACAGGGGACACCGGGGAGCTGTTTTTT

d_call: TRBD2
v_call: TRBV28
clone_size: once
j_call: TRBJ2-7
cdr3_aa: CASSPGLAGYEQYF
cdr3_nt: TGTGCCAGCAGCCCGGGACTAGCGGGCTACGAGCAGTACTTC

d_call: -
v_call: TRBV4-2
clone_size: -
j_call: TRBJ2-5
cdr3_aa: CASSSPATPWETQYF
cdr3_nt: TGTGCCAGCAGCTCCCCCGCGACTCCGTGGGAGACCCAGTACTTC

d_call: TRBD1
v_call: TRBV27
clone_size: -
j_call: TRBJ2-4
cdr3_aa: CASSLSPPGQGVYIQYF
cdr3_nt: TGTGCCAGCAGTTTATCTCCTCCGGGACAGGGTGTGTACATTCAGTACTTC

d_call: TRBD2
v_call: TRBV5-4
clone_size: -
j_call: TRBJ2-1
cdr3_aa: CASSPDWERGARGEQFF
cdr3_nt: TGTGCCAGCAGCCCCGACTGGGAGCGGGGAGCCCGCGGTGAGCAGTTCTTC

d_call: -
v_call: TRBV4-3
clone_size: -
j_call: TRBJ2-1
cdr3_aa: CASSQEILRTSSYNEQFF
cdr3_nt: TGCGCCAGCAGCCAAGAAATTCTTAGGACGAGCTCCTACAATGAGCAGTTCTTC

d_call: TRBD1
v_call: TRBV19
clone_size: -
j_call: TRBJ2-2
cdr3_aa: CASPGGTGELFF
cdr3_nt: TGTGCCAGTCCAGGGGGCACCGGGGAGCTGTTTTTT

d_call: -
v_call: TRBV5-8
clone_size: -
j_call: TRBJ2-4
cdr3_aa: CASRRLEEGKNIQYF
cdr3_nt: TGTGCCAGCAGGCGACTAGAGGAGGGCAAAAACATTCAGTACTTC

d_call: TRBD1
v_call: TRBV28
clone_size: -
j_call: TRBJ1-1
cdr3_aa: CASSLGTGIMNTEAFF
cdr3_nt: TGTGCCAGCAGTTTAGGGACAGGGATCATGAACACTGAAGCTTTCTTT

d_call: -
v_call: TRBV28
clone_size: -
j_call: TRBJ2-1
cdr3_aa: CASSNKQGSLGNEQFF
cdr3_nt: TGTGCCAGCAGTAACAAACAGGGTTCCCTGGGCAATGAGCAGTTCTTC

d_call: -
v_call: TRBV6-1
clone_size: once
j_call: TRBJ2-3
cdr3_aa: CASSEAEDYPPGDTQYF
cdr3_nt: TGTGCCAGCAGTGAAGCTGAGGACTACCCGCCCGGAGATACGCAGTATTTT

d_call: TRBD1
v_call: TRBV15
clone_size: -
j_call: TRBJ2-7
cdr3_aa: CAACSDRTGCNEQYF
cdr3_nt: TGTGCCGCCTGTAGCGATCGGACAGGGTGCAACGAGCAGTACTTC

d_call: -
v_call: TRBV15
clone_size: -
j_call: TRBJ1-4
cdr3_aa: CATSLGEATNEKLFF
cdr3_nt: TGTGCCACCAGCCTCGGGGAGGCAACTAATGAAAAACTGTTTTTT

d_call: -
v_call: TRBV6-5
clone_size: -
j_call: TRBJ1-1
cdr3_aa: CASSIRANTEAFF
cdr3_nt: TGTGCCAGCTCTATAAGGGCTAACACTGAAGCTTTCTTT

d_call: -
v_call: TRBV14
clone_size: -
j_call: TRBJ1-2
cdr3_aa: CASSQEQVRGYGYTF
cdr3_nt: TGTGCCAGCAGCCAAGAACAGGTCAGGGGCTATGGCTACACCTTC

d_call: -
v_call: TRBV27
clone_size: -
j_call: TRBJ1-5
cdr3_aa: CASSLGVNQPQHF
cdr3_nt: TGTGCCAGCAGTTTAGGGGTGAATCAGCCCCAGCATTTT

d_call: TRBD2
v_call: TRBV6-4
clone_size: -
j_call: TRBJ2-1
cdr3_aa: CASSDSAGGYNEQFF
cdr3_nt: TGTGCCAGCAGTGACTCAGCGGGAGGGTACAATGAGCAGTTCTTC

d_call: TRBD1
v_call: TRBV7-2
clone_size: -
j_call: TRBJ2-7
cdr3_aa: CASSQDRGREQYF
cdr3_nt: TGTGCCAGCAGCCAAGACAGGGGACGCGAGCAGTACTTC

d_call: -
v_call: TRBV27
clone_size: -
j_call: TRBJ1-1
cdr3_aa: CASRTLGQAFF
cdr3_nt: TGTGCCAGCAGAACACTAGGGCAAGCTTTCTTT

d_call: TRBD1
v_call: TRBV19
clone_size: -
j_call: TRBJ2-1
cdr3_aa: CASKSPTGDEQFF
cdr3_nt: TGTGCCAGTAAGTCACCTACAGGGGATGAGCAGTTCTTC

d_call: TRBD2
v_call: TRBV11-1
clone_size: -
j_call: TRBJ2-1
cdr3_aa: CASSSSTSGRNEQFF
cdr3_nt: TGTGCCAGCAGCTCCTCGACTAGCGGGAGAAACGAGCAGTTCTTC

d_call: -
v_call: TRBV6-6
clone_size: -
j_call: TRBJ2-3
cdr3_aa: CASSYSWGAGTDTQYF
cdr3_nt: TGTGCCAGCAGTTACTCTTGGGGAGCGGGCACAGATACGCAGTATTTT

d_call: -
v_call: TRBV6-5
clone_size: -
j_call: TRBJ2-7
cdr3_aa: CASSSGDGLYEQYF
cdr3_nt: TGTGCCAGCAGTTCAGGGGATGGTCTATACGAGCAGTACTTC